A selection of T cell receptor beta chains follows, all from one sample in a study of spatial heterogeneity in lung cancer. TCRdb used MiXCR to reprocess the 5' RACE reads, holding one entry per CDR3 protein. The sample holds fewer than 7,000 distinct CDR3 sequences, 7.5% to 9% seen once. The sample was lung tumor tissue, taken at surgery. The receptors shown here come from a female donor with early-stage non-small cell lung cancer. CDR3s include the opening cysteine and the closing phenylalanine or tryptophan. A D gene is named only where the DNA matches it firmly. Clone sizes are given selectively: once, few, many, or a class where the clone is expanded.

V	J	size	D	CDR3	DNA
TRBV6-5	TRBJ2-7	medium-sized	TRBD1	CASSLMGTGGLSQYF	TGTGCCAGCAGCCTAATGGGGACAGGGGGCCTTAGTCAGTACTTC
TRBV5-1	TRBJ1-2	medium-sized	TRBD1	CASSPRDRVNYGYTF	TGCGCCAGCAGCCCCCGGGACAGAGTTAACTATGGCTACACCTTC
TRBV18	TRBJ2-6	NA	NA	CASSPPRGAGANVLTF	TGTGCCAGCTCACCACCGCGAGGTGCTGGGGCCAACGTCCTGACTTTC
TRBV20-1	TRBJ2-7	many	NA	CSARGGEKSSYEQYF	TGCAGTGCTAGGGGGGGAGAGAAATCCTCCTACGAGCAGTACTTC
TRBV7-8	TRBJ2-3	many	TRBD2	CASSLGAGLEPDTQYF	TGTGCCAGCAGCTTAGGTGCGGGACTAGAACCAGATACGCAGTATTTT
TRBV29-1	TRBJ1-1	medium-sized	TRBD1	CSVEPQGGTEAFF	TGCAGCGTTGAACCCCAGGGGGGCACTGAAGCTTTCTTT
TRBV6-6	TRBJ2-7	many	NA	CASSYSLPEQYF	TGTGCCAGCAGTTACAGTCTTCCGGAGCAGTACTTC
TRBV6-5	TRBJ1-4	NA	NA	CASGPDRGKLFF	TGTGCCAGCGGACCGGACCGCGGGAAACTGTTTTTT
TRBV20-1	TRBJ2-3	medium-sized	TRBD2	CSADHPSGRTDTQYF	TGCAGTGCTGACCACCCTAGCGGGAGAACAGATACGCAGTATTTT
TRBV6-6	TRBJ1-2	many	NA	CASGGIPGYGYTF	TGTGCCAGCGGGGGGATCCCGGGCTATGGCTACACCTTC
TRBV12-3/TRBV12-4	TRBJ2-1	many	NA	CASSRPSNEQFF	TGTGCCAGCAGTCGACCCAGCAATGAGCAGTTCTTC
TRBV4-2	TRBJ2-3	few	NA	CASSQESADTQYF	TGTGCCAGCAGCCAAGAGTCCGCAGATACGCAGTATTTT
TRBV27	TRBJ2-7	many	NA	CASSLTEGAYEQYF	TGTGCCAGCAGTTTAACCGAGGGGGCCTACGAGCAGTACTTC
TRBV18	TRBJ2-7	many	NA	CASSPRASYEQYF	TGTGCCAGCTCTCCGAGAGCCTCCTACGAGCAGTACTTC
TRBV7-2	TRBJ2-3	medium-sized	NA	CASSLRRRADTQYF	TGTGCCAGCAGCCTCAGGCGCAGGGCAGATACGCAGTATTTT
TRBV29-1	TRBJ2-3	medium-sized	TRBD1	CSVVGQTFTDTQYF	TGCAGCGTTGTGGGACAGACTTTCACAGATACGCAGTATTTT
TRBV6-1	TRBJ1-1	NA	NA	CASSEARTLPTEAFF	TGTGCCAGCAGTGAGGCCCGGACACTCCCCACTGAAGCTTTCTTT
TRBV3-1	TRBJ1-1	NA	NA	CASSQDQGEAFF	TGTGCCAGCAGCCAAGACCAGGGTGAAGCTTTCTTT
TRBV7-2	TRBJ2-5	medium-sized	NA	CASSSARETQYF	TGTGCCAGCAGCTCCGCTAGGGAGACCCAGTACTTC
TRBV12-5	TRBJ2-3	many	TRBD2	CASDAGTSYSTDTQYF	TGTGCTAGTGATGCGGGGACTAGTTATAGCACAGATACGCAGTATTTT
TRBV3-1	TRBJ1-1	NA	NA	CASRSDGDTEAFF	TGTGCCAGCAGGTCGGACGGAGACACTGAAGCTTTCTTT
TRBV20-1	TRBJ2-3	many	TRBD2	CSAPSGSSTDTQYF	TGCAGTGCACCTAGCGGGTCTAGCACAGATACGCAGTATTTT
TRBV6-7	TRBJ2-7	medium-sized	NA	CASSYWGDLYEQYF	TGTGCCAGCAGTTACTGGGGGGACCTCTACGAGCAGTACTTC
TRBV5-4	TRBJ2-3	many	NA	CASSFTHLADSQYF	TGTGCCAGCAGCTTTACCCACTTAGCGGATTCGCAGTATTTT
TRBV27	TRBJ1-2	NA	NA	CASSPSYTHYGYTF	TGTGCCAGCAGTCCCTCTTACACTCACTATGGCTACACCTTC
TRBV4-2	TRBJ2-4	many	NA	CASSQGQAADAHIQYF	TGTGCCAGCAGCCAAGGGCAAGCGGCCGATGCGCACATTCAGTACTTC
TRBV6-2/TRBV6-3	TRBJ2-3	many	TRBD2	CASSPTSGGPLGTQYF	TGTGCCAGCAGCCCTACTAGCGGGGGGCCTTTAGGTACGCAGTATTTT
TRBV2	TRBJ2-7	few	NA	CASSERWAYEQYF	TGTGCCAGCAGTGAACGTTGGGCCTACGAGCAGTACTTC
TRBV28	TRBJ2-7	many	NA	CAALRTGNSYEQYF	TGTGCCGCCCTTCGGACTGGCAACTCCTACGAGCAGTACTTC
TRBV19	TRBJ1-5	many	TRBD1	CASGTGTPNQPQHF	TGTGCCAGTGGGACAGGGACCCCCAATCAGCCCCAGCATTTT
TRBV11-2	TRBJ1-2	many	NA	CASSSRGHNGYTF	TGTGCCAGCAGCTCCAGGGGTCACAATGGCTACACCTTC
TRBV7-9	TRBJ2-7	many	NA	CASSSQGGSYEQYF	TGTGCCAGCAGCTCTCAAGGGGGTTCCTACGAGCAGTACTTC
TRBV27	TRBJ1-5	many	NA	CASSHRNQPQHF	TGTGCCAGCAGTCACCGCAATCAGCCCCAGCATTTT
TRBV7-2	TRBJ2-7	medium-sized	TRBD1	CASSTSGTGSYEQYF	TGTGCCAGCAGCACCTCCGGGACAGGGTCCTACGAGCAGTACTTC
TRBV29-1	TRBJ2-7	many	NA	CSVARASEQYF	TGCAGCGTTGCTCGGGCTTCCGAGCAGTACTTC
TRBV9	TRBJ2-3	many	NA	CASSVAGEGTDTQYF	TGTGCCAGCAGCGTAGCGGGAGAGGGTACAGATACGCAGTATTTT
TRBV28	TRBJ2-5	many	NA	CAGDRGGETQYF	TGTGCGGGCGACAGGGGAGGGGAGACCCAGTACTTC
TRBV12-3/TRBV12-4	TRBJ2-5	many	TRBD2	CASSPFAGVQETQYF	TGTGCCAGCAGTCCCTTTGCGGGAGTACAAGAGACCCAGTACTTC
TRBV6-1	TRBJ1-1	medium-sized	TRBD1	CASRAGGLFTEAFF	TGTGCCAGCAGGGCAGGGGGCCTGTTCACTGAAGCTTTCTTT
TRBV6-2/TRBV6-3	TRBJ2-1	large	TRBD2	CATASGGANNEQFF	TGTGCCACCGCGAGCGGGGGGGCCAACAATGAGCAGTTCTTC
TRBV14	TRBJ1-1	many	NA	CASSLGRGSTEAFF	TGTGCCAGCAGCTTAGGGCGGGGGAGCACTGAAGCTTTCTTT
TRBV5-1	TRBJ2-1	medium-sized	NA	CASKGGNSYNEQFF	TGCGCCAGCAAAGGCGGGAACTCCTACAATGAGCAGTTCTTC
TRBV6-5	TRBJ2-3	many	NA	CASSYLAASTDTQYF	TGTGCCAGCAGTTATTTAGCGGCTAGCACAGATACGCAGTATTTT
TRBV7-2	TRBJ2-2	many	TRBD1	CASELRTGGTGELFF	TGTGCCAGCGAACTCCGGACAGGGGGCACCGGGGAGCTGTTTTTT
TRBV28	TRBJ2-3	many	TRBD2	CASSYGLAGGQDTQYF	TGTGCCAGCAGTTATGGACTAGCGGGAGGACAAGATACGCAGTATTTT
TRBV25-1	TRBJ2-1	NA	NA	CASSDSRGASSYNEQFF	TGTGCCAGCAGTGACTCGAGGGGGGCGAGCTCCTACAATGAGCAGTTCTTC
TRBV20-1	TRBJ2-7	many	TRBD2	CSARDWREVYYEQYF	TGCAGTGCTAGAGATTGGCGGGAGGTATACTACGAGCAGTACTTC
TRBV6-2/TRBV6-3	TRBJ1-5	NA	TRBD1	CASTFGQGGVQPQHF	TGTGCCAGCACGTTCGGACAGGGTGGGGTTCAGCCCCAGCATTTT
TRBV6-5	TRBJ2-6	many	NA	CASALLGFRSGANVLTF	TGTGCCAGCGCCTTACTTGGGTTCCGCTCTGGGGCCAACGTCCTGACTTTC
TRBV20-1	TRBJ2-1	medium-sized	TRBD2	CSAGGLAGYNEQFF	TGCAGTGCCGGGGGACTAGCGGGATACAATGAGCAGTTCTTC
TRBV2	TRBJ1-3	NA	NA	CASSEAPNTIYF	TGTGCCAGCAGTGAAGCACCGAACACCATATATTTT
TRBV18	TRBJ1-1	medium-sized	TRBD1	CASSPGTGYTLNTEAFF	TGTGCCAGCTCACCAGGGACAGGGTACACTTTGAACACTGAAGCTTTCTTT
TRBV7-9	TRBJ2-1	many	NA	CASSPSVSSFYEQFF	TGTGCCAGCAGCCCTTCTGTTAGTAGTTTCTATGAGCAGTTCTTC
TRBV11-1	TRBJ2-5	many	NA	CASSPRGETQYF	TGTGCCAGCAGCCCGAGAGGGGAGACCCAGTACTTC
TRBV12-3/TRBV12-4	TRBJ2-1	medium-sized	NA	CASSLGGYNEQFF	TGTGCCAGCAGTTTAGGGGGGTACAATGAGCAGTTCTTC
TRBV30	TRBJ1-1	many	NA	CATMPGFGTEAFF	TGTGCCACCATGCCTGGGTTCGGCACTGAAGCTTTCTTT
TRBV20-1	TRBJ1-5	many	TRBD1	CSANKDRGNSNQPQHF	TGCAGTGCTAATAAGGACAGGGGAAATAGCAATCAGCCCCAGCATTTT
TRBV23-1	TRBJ2-5	many	TRBD1	CASSQSRQGEETQYF	TGCGCCAGCAGTCAATCTCGACAGGGAGAAGAGACCCAGTACTTC
TRBV29-1	TRBJ2-1	medium-sized	NA	CSVEVSYNEQFF	TGCAGCGTTGAAGTTTCCTACAATGAGCAGTTCTTC
TRBV24-1	TRBJ2-7	many	NA	CATSDFRSGHYHYEQYF	TGTGCCACCAGTGATTTCCGCAGCGGGCATTACCACTACGAGCAGTACTTC